A single sample is the source of the 15 T cell receptor beta chains below, sequenced in a study of ipilimumab plus nivolumab after autologous stem cell transplantation. Clones were read by immunoSEQ multiplex PCR, and TCRdb kept only the in-frame ones, dropping some. The sample includes tens of thousands of clones, approximately 83% of them seen just once. Here the sequenced sample was PBMCs, taken in a trial of ipilimumab plus nivolumab as post-transplant consolidation. The source of these receptors is a male donor with diffuse large B-cell lymphoma.

The V gene is TRBV19, the J gene TRBJ2-7; 12 bases line up with TRBD1. The ends lost 8 bases at V and 7 bases at J; junction bases unmatched: 12. The CDR3 spans 15 residues. Germline values: CDR1 LNHDA, CDR2 SQIVND (reference sequence). CDR3 nucleotides: TGTGCCAGTCGAGGCCCGGGACAGGGGGCCAGGGAGCAGTACTTC. It is translated as CASRGPGQGAREQYF.

V is TRBV2 and J is TRBJ1-2; D remains unclear. In germline, CDR1 is SNHLY, CDR2 FYNNEI. V was trimmed by 11 bases and J by 4 bases, leaving 14 bases between them. The CDR3 runs 12 residues. The CDR3 nucleotides are TGTGCCTCCTTCGGGTCCCCCTATGGCTACACCTTC. Its translation is CASFGSPYGYTF.

V usage is TRBV20-1 and J usage is TRBJ2-7; D gene uncertain. The ends were cut back, 6 bases at V and 4 bases at J, with 10 bases in the middle. The CDR3 length is 11 residues. CDR1 and CDR2 from the germline V gene are DFQATT and SNEGSKA (reference sequence). The DNA for the CDR3 is TGCAGTGCCCCTATCGGGTACGAGCAGTACTTC. Translating gives CSAPIGYEQYF.

The gene calls are TRBV7-3 and TRBJ2-6, with a weak D call TRBD1 (6 bases). In germline, CDR1 is SGHTA, CDR2 FQGTGA. V was cut by 5 bases and J by 4 bases, with 15 bases left in between. This CDR3 has 16 residues. This CDR3 reads CASSPQTGSGANVLTF. The DNA for the CDR3 is TGTGCCAGCAGCCCTCAAACAGGGTCCGGGGCCAACGTCCTGACTTTC.

The chain combines TRBV30 with TRBJ2-7; 11 bases are a match to TRBD1. Germline V gives CDR1 GTSNPN, CDR2 SVGIG (reference sequence). The CDR3 consists of 17 residues. J gave up 2 bases and V 5 bases, and 14 bases lay outside the gene matches. CDR3 loop: CAWVPDRGLPVTYEQYF. CDR3 sequence (DNA): TGTGCCTGGGTACCGGACAGGGGGCTGCCTGTTACCTACGAGCAGTACTTC.

This clone was counted only a few times. V gene TRBV5-1 combines with J gene TRBJ2-5; 11 nucleotides agree with TRBD1. J lost 5 bases, V lost 2 bases, and 5 bases had no gene match. The CDR3 totals 15 residues. Germline-derived CDR1 and CDR2 are SGHRS and YFSETQ. CDR3 bases: TGCGCCAGCAGCTTCACCGGGACAGGGGGGGAGACCCAGTACTTC. Protein product: CASSFTGTGGETQYF.

The chain employs TRBV4-2 and TRBJ2-5; D is uncertain. This CDR3 contains 12 residues. V lost 1 base and J lost 5, with 5 bases in between. Looked up from germline, CDR1 is LGHNA and CDR2 is YNFKEQ. The CDR3: CASSQGRETQYF. In nucleotides, the CDR3 is TGTGCCAGCAGCCAAGGTCGGGAGACCCAGTACTTC.

The V call is TRBV5-1, the J call TRBJ1-3; no clear D. V was clipped by 1 base and J by 2 bases, with 7 bases between them. CDR3 length: 14 amino acids. Germline V gives CDR1 SGHRS, CDR2 YFSETQ. CDR3 amino acids: CASSLTGTGNTIYF. CDR3 nucleotide sequence: TGCGCCAGCAGCTTGACCGGTACTGGAAACACCATATATTTT.

CDR3 in amino acids: CASSSGQNQPQHF. The CDR3 DNA follows: TGTGCCAGTAGTTCCGGACAGAATCAGCCCCAGCATTTT. The chain carries TRBV19 and TRBJ1-5; D may be TRBD1 (6 bases). With 5 bases removed from V and 4 bases from J, the gap between germline ends came to 9 bases. This CDR3 contains 13 residues. The germline V gene has CDR1 LNHDA and CDR2 SQIVND (reference sequence).

This chain connects TRBV7-9 to TRBJ2-1, with D unclear. This CDR3 spans 18 amino acids. Germline assignment: CDR1 SEHNR and CDR2 FQNEAQ (reference sequence). The V and J ends lost 1 base and 0 bases respectively, with 16 bases between them. Here the CDR3 reads CASSLVIPAPSSYNEQFF. The CDR3 coding sequence is TGTGCCAGCAGCTTAGTCATCCCTGCGCCCAGCTCCTACAATGAGCAGTTCTTC.

This clone was counted between two and nine times. The chain recombines TRBV9 with TRBJ1-2; a possible D gene is TRBD1 (6 bases). The ends were cut back, 4 bases at V and 3 bases at J, with 16 bases in the middle. Germline V gives CDR1 SGDLS, CDR2 YYNGEE. The CDR3 sequence is 15 residues long. CDR3 sequence (DNA): TGTGCCAGCAGCCCGCGGGGGGGGGCGGACTATGGCTACACCTTC. Residues: CASSPRGGADYGYTF.

The V and J genes are TRBV19 and TRBJ1-5, with unresolved D. From germline, CDR1 is LNHDA and CDR2 SQIVND (reference sequence). The CDR3 length is 19 residues. The V end lost 0 bases, the J end lost 0 bases, and 18 bases lay between the germline ends. The CDR3 region has the DNA TGTGCCAGTAGTATAGATCTAAGAGGGCGTCAGTATAGCAATCAGCCCCAGCATTTT. It yields the protein CASSIDLRGRQYSNQPQHF.

The chain joins TRBV12-5 to TRBJ2-3, with a weak D call TRBD2 (6 bases). Germline loops: CDR1 LGHNT, CDR2 FRNRAP. This CDR3 has 14 residues. Trimming removed 6 bases at V and 4 bases at J, with 14 bases between. The CDR3 loop is CASGMGLFPDTQYF. CDR3 sequence (DNA): TGTGCTAGTGGCATGGGACTGTTTCCAGATACGCAGTATTTT.

V and J are TRBV7-9 and TRBJ2-5, with TRBD2 identical over 11 bases. The germline V gene has CDR1 SEHNR and CDR2 FQNEAQ (reference sequence). The ends lost 2 bases at V and 5 bases at J; junction bases unmatched: 4. The CDR3 length is 15 residues. CDR3 residues: CASSLRTSGGETQYF. The CDR3 bases are TGTGCCAGCAGCTTACGAACTAGCGGGGGTGAGACCCAGTACTTC.

This clone turned up a few times. The rearrangement links TRBV5-6 to TRBJ2-1; perhaps D is TRBD1 or TRBD2 (5 bases each). Trimming took off 0 bases at V and 2 bases at J, with 15 bases between the two ends. CDR1 and CDR2 (germline): SGHDT, YYEEEE. The length of the CDR3 is 17 residues. The CDR3 spells CASSLVTVGPPYNEQFF. The CDR3 nucleotides are TGTGCCAGCAGCTTGGTGACAGTGGGACCCCCCTACAATGAGCAGTTCTTC.